A selection of T cell receptor beta chains follows, all from one sample in a study of blood T cell repertoires in COVID-19. Method: immunoSEQ multiplex PCR; TCRdb's copy keeps in-frame clones and lacks some. The sample lists 180,000 or so clones, roughly four fifths occurring once. The sequencing input was PBMCs or T cells enriched from blood (not recorded which). These receptors came from a man between 45 and 60 years old who had recovered from COVID-19. The conserved cysteine and the conserved F or W are not part of the CDR3 here. The order of the fields is V gene, CDR3 protein.

V: TRBV7-2; CDR3: ASSFGAGGSYNEQF
V: TRBV28; CDR3: ASSDRVNSPLH
V: TRBV18; CDR3: ASSLTPGSVYEQY
V: TRBV24-1; CDR3: ATSDFRLAGVRETQY
V: TRBV9; CDR3: ASSLTAGAGATEAF
V: TRBV6-5; CDR3: ASNRDTGELF
V: TRBV7-6; CDR3: ASSDREETQY
V: TRBV12-3/TRBV12-4; CDR3: ASSLTRETQY
V: TRBV5-6; CDR3: ASSPYGVETEAF
V: TRBV7-9; CDR3: ASSRRAGTASNEQF
V: TRBV5-4; CDR3: ASSLDAGSLARPSPLH
V: TRBV14; CDR3: ASSQGGRGDEQF
V: TRBV5-5; CDR3: ASTQALYNEQF
V: TRBV3-1/TRBV3-2; CDR3: ASSPPGSGTEAF
V: TRBV7-3; CDR3: ASSSLDRGDYEQY
V: TRBV7-2; CDR3: ASSVPTGTAPYSNQPQH
V: TRBV19; CDR3: ASSIIDRADGYT
V: TRBV6-5; CDR3: ASSYYRGGDQPQH
V: TRBV10-1; CDR3: ASSDGGYTDTQY
V: TRBV28; CDR3: ASSTRGQGGYT
V: TRBV28; CDR3: ASSFRNQPQH
V: TRBV5-8; CDR3: ASSLDQQETQY
V: TRBV10-3; CDR3: AISESRRGGANTGELF
V: TRBV5-1; CDR3: ASSYQPGTGGSVNGYT
V: TRBV28; CDR3: ASRPGGGQPQH
V: TRBV11-3; CDR3: ASSPGTGDTGELF
V: TRBV27; CDR3: ASSFGQGGNQPQH
V: TRBV2; CDR3: ASRETGGINYGYT
V: TRBV29-1; CDR3: SVPRQVGPDTQY
V: TRBV18; CDR3: ASSPLRGPEAF
V: TRBV29-1; CDR3: SFEGLAGPEQY
V: TRBV4-1; CDR3: ASSQDDNRGPGSGANVLT
V: TRBV7-6; CDR3: ASSWRGNTGELF
V: TRBV7-8; CDR3: ASSLLLISYNSPLH
V: TRBV14; CDR3: ASCPADSSNALSGANVLT
V: TRBV28; CDR3: ASSLSGTGLDYEQY
V: TRBV9; CDR3: ASSVALSGGANEQF
V: TRBV28; CDR3: ASSSSGQGNSPLH
V: TRBV9; CDR3: ASSAALAGGAETQY
V: TRBV6-6; CDR3: ASSQQGAGETQY
V: TRBV27; CDR3: ASSLSGAGVLYNEQF
V: TRBV18; CDR3: ASSPLGPPRNTEAF
V: TRBV5-8; CDR3: ASRTEGPNTGELF
V: TRBV5-4; CDR3: ASSLGQSQETQY
V: TRBV7-3; CDR3: ASRPTAGGPTDTQY
V: TRBV3-1/TRBV3-2; CDR3: ASSQVGGYNNEQF
V: TRBV19; CDR3: ASSIAGVYRGEQF
V: TRBV28; CDR3: ASSPPGAPDTQY
V: TRBV4-1; CDR3: ASSQDAIAGAADTQY
V: TRBV27; CDR3: ASSLLSPGGTEAF
V: TRBV5-1; CDR3: ASSLVRTGSGDTQY
V: TRBV5-6; CDR3: ASSASGTDYEQY
V: TRBV20-1; CDR3: SASTGGPYGYT
V: TRBV5-1; CDR3: ASSLGELGETQY
V: TRBV7-2; CDR3: ASSRLAGDTGELF
V: TRBV14; CDR3: ASSQDWPVGREAF
V: TRBV19; CDR3: ASSTRTGSATRQY
V: TRBV7-9; CDR3: ASSLGTVYDEQY